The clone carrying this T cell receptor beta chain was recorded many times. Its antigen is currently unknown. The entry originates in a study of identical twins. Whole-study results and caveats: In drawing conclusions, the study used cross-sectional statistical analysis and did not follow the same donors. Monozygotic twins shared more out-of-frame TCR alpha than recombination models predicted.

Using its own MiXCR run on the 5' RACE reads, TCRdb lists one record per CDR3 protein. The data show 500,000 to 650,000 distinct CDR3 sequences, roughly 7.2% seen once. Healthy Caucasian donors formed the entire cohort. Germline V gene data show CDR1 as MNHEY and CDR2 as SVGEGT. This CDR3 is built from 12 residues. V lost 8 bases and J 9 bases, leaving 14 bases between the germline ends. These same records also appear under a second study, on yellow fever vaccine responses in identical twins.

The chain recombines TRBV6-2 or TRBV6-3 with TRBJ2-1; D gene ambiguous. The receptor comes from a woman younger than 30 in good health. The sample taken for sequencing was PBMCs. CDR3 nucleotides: TGTGCCAGCGGGCCCATCAACCCTGAGCAGTTCTTC. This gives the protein CASGPINPEQFF.